This T cell receptor (beta chain) was sequenced in a study of cytotoxic CD8 clonotypes in ibrutinib-treated CLL. Turning to the study itself: There were 11 relapsed/refractory patients and 15 treatment-naive patients, and around 18 were IGHV unmutated.

Between the trimmed V and J ends, which lost 0 bases and 8 bases, there was a span of 13 bases. Per the germline V gene, CDR1 is GTSNPN and CDR2 is SVGIG (reference sequence). CDR3 size: 14 residues. The assay was immunoSEQ multiplex PCR, and TCRdb's table has in-frame clones only and misses some. The profile shows more than 70,000 clones, 75% to 85% of them singletons. Specimen: PBMCs, collected after 12 months of ibrutinib treatment. The V gene is TRBV30, the J gene TRBJ1-4; D is ambiguous. The receptor comes from a human donor with chronic lymphocytic leukemia. Written as DNA, the CDR3 is TGTGCCTGGAGTGTAATGGGAGCCCCGGAAAAACTGTTTTTT. It codes for CAWSVMGAPEKLFF.